The source of this TCR beta chain is a study of T-cell memory formation after mild COVID-19. Whole-study findings and limits: Clones contracting over day 15 to 85 were CD4/CD8 balanced, with later expanders leaning CD4+.

Notes on this clonotype: Its target is unknown.

The CDR3 runs to 15 residues. Trimming at V came to 6 bases and at J to 1 base, leaving 6 bases not matched to a gene. Germline lookup yields CDR1 MNHEY and CDR2 SVGEGT. Employing constant-segment primers, 5'RACE generated TCR alpha and TCR beta cDNA libraries bearing sample barcodes and UMIs. TCRdb re-derived calls from the 5' RACE reads in MiXCR, one entry per CDR3 protein. The profile shows more than 100,000 distinct CDR3 sequences, approximately 15% of them singletons. The receptor was derived from a man between 18 and 29 years old who had mild COVID-19 (a few samples of this study predate the infection). Cell type and time point are not known. The V gene is TRBV6-2 or TRBV6-3, the J gene TRBJ2-5; 9 nucleotides align to TRBD2. The source material was PBMCs or a T cell subset sorted from them (not recorded which). CDR3 in amino acids: CASRRFSGSQETQYF. CDR3 DNA sequence: TGTGCCAGCAGACGATTTAGCGGGAGCCAAGAGACCCAGTACTTC.